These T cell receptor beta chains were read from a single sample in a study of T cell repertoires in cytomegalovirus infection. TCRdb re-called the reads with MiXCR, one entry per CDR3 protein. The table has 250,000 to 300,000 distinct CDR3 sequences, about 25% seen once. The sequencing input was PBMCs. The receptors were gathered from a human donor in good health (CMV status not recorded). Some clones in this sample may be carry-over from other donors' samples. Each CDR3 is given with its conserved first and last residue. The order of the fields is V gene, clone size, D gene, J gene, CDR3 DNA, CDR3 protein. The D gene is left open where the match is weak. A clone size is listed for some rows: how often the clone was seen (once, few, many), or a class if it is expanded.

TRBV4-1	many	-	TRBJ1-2	TGCGCCAGCAGCCAAGATCCGGCCAACTATGGCTACACCTTC	CASSQDPANYGYTF
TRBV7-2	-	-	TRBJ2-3	TGTGCCAGCAGCTTAGGAGACCTCCGAACAGATACGCAGTATTTT	CASSLGDLRTDTQYF
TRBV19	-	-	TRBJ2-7	TGTGCCAGTAGTATCGACAGGAAGGGCTACGAGCAGTACTTC	CASSIDRKGYEQYF
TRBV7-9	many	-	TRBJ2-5	TGTGCCAGCGGAAGGTCCGGAGACCTTGGTCGGGAAGAGACCCAGTACTTC	CASGRSGDLGREETQYF
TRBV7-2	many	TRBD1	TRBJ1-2	TGTGCCAGCAGCTTAGGGACAGGCTATGGCTACACCTTC	CASSLGTGYGYTF
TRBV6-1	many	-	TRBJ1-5	TGTGCCAGCACCCAAGGGGCAGGAGGGCAGCCCCAGCATTTT	CASTQGAGGQPQHF
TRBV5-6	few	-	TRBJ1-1	TGTGCCAGCAGCAGTACTCCAGGAGGTAACACTGAAGCTTTCTTT	CASSSTPGGNTEAFF
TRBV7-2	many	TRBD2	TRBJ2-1	TGTGCCAGCAGCACCCTGGGACTAGCGGGGGGGAATGAGCAGTTCTTC	CASSTLGLAGGNEQFF
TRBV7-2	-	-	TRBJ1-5	TGTGCCAGCAGCTTACAATCAGGTGGCCACCAGCATTTT	CASSLQSGGHQHF
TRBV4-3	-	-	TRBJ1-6	TGCGCCAGCAGCCAAGATGGGGGTGGTGATTCACCCCTCCACTTT	CASSQDGGGDSPLHF
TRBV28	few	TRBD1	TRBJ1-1	TGTGCCAGCAGTTCGCTCTGGGGACAGGGGAACACTGAAGCTTTCTTT	CASSSLWGQGNTEAFF
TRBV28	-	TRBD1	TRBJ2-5	TGTGCCAGCAGTTTAAAGCGGGACAGGGGCTGGGAGACCCAGTACTTC	CASSLKRDRGWETQYF
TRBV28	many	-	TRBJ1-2	TGTGCCAGCAGTCCTCCCGGGGGGTATGGCTACACCTTC	CASSPPGGYGYTF
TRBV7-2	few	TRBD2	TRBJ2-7	TGTGCCAGCAGCCCCCGGCGGGAGGGCTCTTACGAGCAGTACTTC	CASSPRREGSYEQYF
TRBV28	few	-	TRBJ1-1	TGTGCCAGCAGTTACATCGGACGGGTTGAAGCTTTCTTT	CASSYIGRVEAFF
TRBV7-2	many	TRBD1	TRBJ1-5	TGTGCCAGCAGCTTTTCACAGGGGAATCAGCCCCAGCATTTT	CASSFSQGNQPQHF
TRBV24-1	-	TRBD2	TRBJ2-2	TGTGCCACCAGTGATCCCCTAGCGGGAGTGGGCACCGGGGAGCTGTTTTTT	CATSDPLAGVGTGELFF
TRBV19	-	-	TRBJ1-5	TGTGCCAGTAGTAGCGGACCCGGTCAGCCCCAGCATTTT	CASSSGPGQPQHF
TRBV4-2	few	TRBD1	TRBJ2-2	TGTGCCAGCAGCCAATCGGGGACAGGGGGCACCGGGGAGCTGTTTTTT	CASSQSGTGGTGELFF
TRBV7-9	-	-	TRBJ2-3	TGTGCCAGCAGCTTAGCGGGCAGGGAGGCAGATACGCAGTATTTT	CASSLAGREADTQYF
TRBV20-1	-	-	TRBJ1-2	TGCAGTGCGGACCCCCTGGCGGCCCCTGACTATGGCTACACCTTC	CSADPLAAPDYGYTF
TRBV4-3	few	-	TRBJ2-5	TGCGCCAGCAGCCAAGATAAGGACTTGCCCCCGCAGTACTTC	CASSQDKDLPPQYF
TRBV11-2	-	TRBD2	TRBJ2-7	TGTGCCAGCAGCGGGGGGACTAGCGGGGTTCTAGAGCAGTACTTC	CASSGGTSGVLEQYF
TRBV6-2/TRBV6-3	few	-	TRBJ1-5	TGTGCCAGCAGCCTCTTTGCCCAGCCCCAGCATTTT	CASSLFAQPQHF
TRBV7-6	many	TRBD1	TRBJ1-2	TGTGCCAGCAGCCCGAGGGGACAGGGGACCTATGGCTACACCTTC	CASSPRGQGTYGYTF
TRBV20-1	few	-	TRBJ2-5	TGCAGTGCTAGAACTCGTCAAAGCGACGAGACCCAGTACTTC	CSARTRQSDETQYF
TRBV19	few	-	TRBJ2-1	TGTGCCAGTAGTATAGAGGGACTGGCCAATGAGCAGTTCTTC	CASSIEGLANEQFF
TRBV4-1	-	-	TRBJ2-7	TGCGCCAGCAGCCCGGACGGTGGAGGCTACGAGCAGTACTTC	CASSPDGGGYEQYF
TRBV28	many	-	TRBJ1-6	TGTGCCAGCAGTTTCAGCCGGGGCTCCTATAATTCACCCCTCCACTTT	CASSFSRGSYNSPLHF
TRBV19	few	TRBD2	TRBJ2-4	TGTGCCAGTAGCCCCCGTCTAGCGGCCGACAAAAACATTCAGTACTTC	CASSPRLAADKNIQYF
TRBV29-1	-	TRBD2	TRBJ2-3	TGCAGCGTTGGGGAGGGGCTGAGCAATCAGCCCCAGTATTTT	CSVGEGLSNQPQYF
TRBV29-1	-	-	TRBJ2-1	TGCAGCGTTGAAGATCTAGTGGGGGCTTATAATGAGCAGTTCTTC	CSVEDLVGAYNEQFF
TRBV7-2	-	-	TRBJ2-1	TGTGCCAAAAGCGATTACTACAATGAGCAGTTCTTC	CAKSDYYNEQFF
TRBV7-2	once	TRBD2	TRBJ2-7	TGTGCCAGCAGCACGACTAGCGGGGGGGACTACGAGCAGTACTTC	CASSTTSGGDYEQYF
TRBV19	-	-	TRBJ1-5	TGTGCCAGTAGTAAGGGGATTGGCAATCAGCCCCAGCATTTT	CASSKGIGNQPQHF